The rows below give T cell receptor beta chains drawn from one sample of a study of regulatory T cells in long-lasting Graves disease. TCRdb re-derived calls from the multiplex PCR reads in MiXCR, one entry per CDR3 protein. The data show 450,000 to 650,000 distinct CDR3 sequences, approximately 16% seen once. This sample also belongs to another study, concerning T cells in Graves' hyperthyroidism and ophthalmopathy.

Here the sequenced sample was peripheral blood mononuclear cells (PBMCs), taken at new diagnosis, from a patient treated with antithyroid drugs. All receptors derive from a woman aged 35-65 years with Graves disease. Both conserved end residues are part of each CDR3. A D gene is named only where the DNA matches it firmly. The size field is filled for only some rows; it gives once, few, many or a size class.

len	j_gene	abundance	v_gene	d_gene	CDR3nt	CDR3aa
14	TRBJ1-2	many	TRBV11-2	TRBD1	TGTGCCAGCAGCTTAGGGGACAGGGTATCCGGCTACACCTTC	CASSLGDRVSGYTF
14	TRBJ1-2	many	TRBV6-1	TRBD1	TGTGCCAGCAATGACAGGGGAGCTAACTATGGCTACACCTTC	CASNDRGANYGYTF
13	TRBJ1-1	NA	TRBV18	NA	TGTGCCAGCTCACCAGCGTGGGACACTGAAGCTTTCTTT	CASSPAWDTEAFF
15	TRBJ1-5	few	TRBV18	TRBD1	TGTGCCAGCTCACCGGCACAGGGGAGCAATCAGCCCCAGCATTTT	CASSPAQGSNQPQHF
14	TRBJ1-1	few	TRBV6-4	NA	TGTGCCAGCACTAGCGAGGGTGGGAGTACTGAAGCTTTCTTT	CASTSEGGSTEAFF
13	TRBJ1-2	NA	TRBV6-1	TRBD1	TGTGCCAGCACCCCCAAGGGACAGGGCTTCTACACCTTC	CASTPKGQGFYTF
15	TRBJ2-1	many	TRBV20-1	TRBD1	TGCAGTGCTCTCCCCGGGACAGTCTCCTACAATGAGCAGTTCTTC	CSALPGTVSYNEQFF
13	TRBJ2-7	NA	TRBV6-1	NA	TGTGCCACCCGTCCAAGGGGCGGCTACGAGCAGTACTTC	CATRPRGGYEQYF
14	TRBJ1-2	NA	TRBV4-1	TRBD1	TGCGCCAGCAACCCGACAGGGGGCTTCTATGGCTACACCTTC	CASNPTGGFYGYTF
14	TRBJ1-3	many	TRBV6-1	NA	TGTGCCAGCAGCCTCAACAGGGCTGGAAACACCATATATTTT	CASSLNRAGNTIYF
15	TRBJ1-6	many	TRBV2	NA	TGTGCCACTACCCCTCCGGCCTCTACGGGTTCACCCCTCCACTTT	CATTPPASTGSPLHF
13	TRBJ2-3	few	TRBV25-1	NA	TGTGCCAGCAGACAGACTAGCACAGATACGCAGTATTTT	CASRQTSTDTQYF
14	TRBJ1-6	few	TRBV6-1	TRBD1	TGTGCCAGCAGATTCGGACAGGATGGTTCACCCCTCCACTTT	CASRFGQDGSPLHF
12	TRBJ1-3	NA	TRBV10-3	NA	TGTGCCATCGGGACATTTGAAAACACCATATATTTT	CAIGTFENTIYF
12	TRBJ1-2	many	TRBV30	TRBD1	TGTGCCTGGAATACAGGGGTCTATGGCTACACCTTC	CAWNTGVYGYTF
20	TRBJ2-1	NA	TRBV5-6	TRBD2	TGTGCCAGCAGCTTGCCCGGACTAGCGGGGGGGGGTAGCTCCTACAATGAGCAGTTCTTC	CASSLPGLAGGGSSYNEQFF
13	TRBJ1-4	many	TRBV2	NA	TGTGCCTCAACGAGATTCACTAATGAAAAACTGTTTTTT	CASTRFTNEKLFF
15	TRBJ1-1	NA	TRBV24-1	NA	TGTGCCACCAGTGATTCGGGGATTTCGAACACTGAAGCTTTCTTT	CATSDSGISNTEAFF
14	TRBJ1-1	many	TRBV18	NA	TGTGCCAGCTCTGCCGGACCCAAGAACACTGAAGCTTTCTTT	CASSAGPKNTEAFF
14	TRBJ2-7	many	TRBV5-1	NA	TGCGCCAGCAGCTCAAATACAGGGTTTTTCGAGCAGTACTTC	CASSSNTGFFEQYF
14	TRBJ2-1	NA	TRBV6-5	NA	TGTGCCAGCAGTTACTCGAGACCCGACAATGAGCAGTTCTTC	CASSYSRPDNEQFF
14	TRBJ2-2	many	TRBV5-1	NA	TGCGCCAGCAGCGCGGACCCCTCCACCGGGGAGCTGTTTTTT	CASSADPSTGELFF
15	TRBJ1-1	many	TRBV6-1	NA	TGTGCCAGCAGTGAAGCATGGTCAGCGAACACTGAAGCTTTCTTT	CASSEAWSANTEAFF
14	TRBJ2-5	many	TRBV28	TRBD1	TGTGCCAGCAGTTTAGTCAGGGGGCGAAAGACCCAGTACTTC	CASSLVRGRKTQYF
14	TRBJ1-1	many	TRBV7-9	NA	TGTGCCAGCACTCCAGATGTCCAGAACACTGAAGCTTTCTTT	CASTPDVQNTEAFF
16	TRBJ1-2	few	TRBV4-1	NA	TGCGCCAGCAGTGTTTCACCCGGGACGGTCCTACCTGGCTACACCTTC	CASSVSPGTVLPGYTF
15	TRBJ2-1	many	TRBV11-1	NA	TGTGCCAGCAGCTTGAAGGGAGGATCCTACAATGAGCAGTTCTTC	CASSLKGGSYNEQFF
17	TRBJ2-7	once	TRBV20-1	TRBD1	TGCAGTGCTCCCCCGGGACAGGGGAGATGGTTAGGCTACGAGCAGTACTTC	CSAPPGQGRWLGYEQYF
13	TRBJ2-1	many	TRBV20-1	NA	TGCAGTGCTAGCGAGCCGGGGGCGAATGAGCAGTTCTTC	CSASEPGANEQFF
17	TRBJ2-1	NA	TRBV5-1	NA	TGCGCCAGCAGCTTGGTGGCTTGGGGGGACAACTACAATGAGCAGTTCTTC	CASSLVAWGDNYNEQFF
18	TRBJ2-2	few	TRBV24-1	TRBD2	TGTGCCACCAGCGACCTACGGGGGGACCCTTTGAACACCGGGGAGCTGTTTTTT	CATSDLRGDPLNTGELFF
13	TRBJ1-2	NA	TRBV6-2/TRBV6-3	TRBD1	TGTGCCAGCAGTCCCCAGGGGGACGGTGGCTACACCTTC	CASSPQGDGGYTF
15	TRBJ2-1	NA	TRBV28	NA	TGTGCCAGCAGTTTATTGGGACCGGGGGTCAATGAGCAGTTCTTC	CASSLLGPGVNEQFF
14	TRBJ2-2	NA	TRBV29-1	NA	TGCAGCGTTGGCTGGGGGGACCGGGGCGGGGAGCTGTTTTTT	CSVGWGDRGGELFF
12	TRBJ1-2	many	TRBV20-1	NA	TGCAGTGCTAGAAGGGTTTCCTATGGCTACACCTTC	CSARRVSYGYTF
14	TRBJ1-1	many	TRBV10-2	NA	TGCGCCAGCAGACTCCAGGTCTCGAACACTGAAGCTTTCTTT	CASRLQVSNTEAFF
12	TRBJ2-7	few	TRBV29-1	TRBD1	TGCAGCGTCCAGGCAGGGGGCGTCGAGCAGTACTTC	CSVQAGGVEQYF
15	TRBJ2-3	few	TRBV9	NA	TGTGCCAGCAGCTCTAACCCTCTCCCCACAGATACGCAGTATTTT	CASSSNPLPTDTQYF
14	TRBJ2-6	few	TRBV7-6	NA	TGTGCCAGCAGCTTACAAGCTGGGGCCAACGTCCTGACTTTC	CASSLQAGANVLTF
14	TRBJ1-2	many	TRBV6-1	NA	TGTGCCAGCAGTGCCCTTGATCCGGGGTCTGGCTACACCTTC	CASSALDPGSGYTF
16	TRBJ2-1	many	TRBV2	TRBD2	TGTGCCAGCACCTGGGGACTAGCGGGGGTCAACAATGAGCAGTTCTTC	CASTWGLAGVNNEQFF
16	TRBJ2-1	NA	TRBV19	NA	TGTGCCACCCTCGAGCAGGGGGGGAGCTCCTACAATGAGCAGTTCTTC	CATLEQGGSSYNEQFF
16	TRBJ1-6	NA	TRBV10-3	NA	TGTGCCATCAGTGAGGGTGGACAGTCCTATAATTCACCCCTCCACTTT	CAISEGGQSYNSPLHF
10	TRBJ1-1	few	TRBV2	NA	TGTGCCAGCAGTCAAAATGAAGCTTTCTTT	CASSQNEAFF
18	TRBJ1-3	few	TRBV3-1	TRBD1	TGTGCCAGCAGCCAAGGGGGACAGTCCCTTCTCTTTTGGAACACCATATATTTT	CASSQGGQSLLFWNTIYF
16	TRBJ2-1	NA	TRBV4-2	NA	TGTGCCAGCAGCCAAGACCGGGATCTCGGGGACAATGAGCAGTTCTTC	CASSQDRDLGDNEQFF
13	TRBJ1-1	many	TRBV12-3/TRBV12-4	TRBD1	TGTGCCAGCAGGACAGGGCCGAACACTGAAGCTTTCTTT	CASRTGPNTEAFF
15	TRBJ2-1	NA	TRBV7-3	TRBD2	TGTGCCAGCAGCTTATCTAGCGGGGGGGTACATGAGCAGTTCTTC	CASSLSSGGVHEQFF
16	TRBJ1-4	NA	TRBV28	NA	TGTGCCAGCAGTTTCGGTAACGTCACAACTAATGAAAAACTGTTTTTT	CASSFGNVTTNEKLFF
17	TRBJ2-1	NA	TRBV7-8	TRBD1	TGTGCCAGCAGCTTAGTGGATCGGGACAGGGTACCCAATGAGCAGTTCTTC	CASSLVDRDRVPNEQFF
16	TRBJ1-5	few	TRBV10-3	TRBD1	TGTGCCATCAGTGAAGCTGGGACAGGGGCCAATCAGCCCCAGCATTTT	CAISEAGTGANQPQHF
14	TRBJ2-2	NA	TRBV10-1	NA	TGCGCCAGCAGTGAGGGGGGGTTAGTCGGGGAGCTGTTTTTT	CASSEGGLVGELFF
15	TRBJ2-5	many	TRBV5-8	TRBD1	TGTGCCAGCAACACCCGAAGACAGGGGACAGAGACCCAGTACTTC	CASNTRRQGTETQYF
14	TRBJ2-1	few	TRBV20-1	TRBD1	TGCACGCCGGAACCCGAGACAGGGTACAATGAGCAGTTCTTC	CTPEPETGYNEQFF
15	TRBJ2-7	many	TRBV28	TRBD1	TGTGCCAGCAGCTTATCGGGACAGGGTGCCTACGAGCAGTACTTC	CASSLSGQGAYEQYF
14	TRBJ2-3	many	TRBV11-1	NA	TGTGCCAGCAGCTTAGCAACAGGCACAGATACGCAGTATTTT	CASSLATGTDTQYF